Following are 15 T cell receptor beta chains from one sample sequenced in a study of shared clonotypes between healthy human individuals. Assay: immunoSEQ multiplex PCR; the TCRdb copy retains only in-frame clones and omits some. Of 2 million to 3 million clones in the sample, more than 85% were seen once. What was sequenced was naive CD4+ T cells from PBMCs. Regarding subset: CD45RA+ positively selected. All receptors derive from a man aged 18-30 years in good health. Some clones in this sample may be carry-over from other donors' samples.

The rearrangement uses TRBV28 and TRBJ2-7; 8 bases line up with TRBD1. Unmatched junction bases numbered 10, after V lost 6 bases and J lost 3 bases. Germline lookup yields CDR1 MDHEN and CDR2 SYDVKM. This CDR3 is built from 15 residues. The CDR3 DNA reads as TGTGCCAGCAGATTCCCGGGACAGGACCACTACGAGCAGTACTTC. It translates to CASRFPGQDHYEQYF.

The chain combines TRBV19 with TRBJ1-1, with D uncertain. V shed 6 bases and J shed 0 bases, with 14 bases lying between them. This CDR3 has 15 residues. Germline CDR1 and CDR2: LNHDA and SQIVND (reference sequence). The CDR3 region has the DNA TGTGCCAGTAGCCCCCCGGCGCAGGTGAACACTGAAGCTTTCTTT. Translating it yields CASSPPAQVNTEAFF.

The chain combines TRBV7-8 with TRBJ2-5, with 7 bases identical to TRBD1. TRBJ2-7 matches the DNA end more closely, so the J call is doubtful. Germline V gene data show CDR1 as SGHVS and CDR2 as FQNEAQ. The CDR3 loop spans 16 amino acids. DNA of the CDR3: TGTGCCAGCAGCTTAGCAGGGACAGCGTACACCTACGAGCAGTACTTC. Amino acid sequence: CASSLAGTAYTYEQYF.

The rearrangement joins TRBV29-1 to TRBJ1-2, with 9 positions matching TRBD1. V shed 1 base and J 8 bases; nucleotides not matched to a gene: 8. The CDR3 spans 14 residues. The V gene's germline CDR1 is SQVTM and CDR2 ANQGSEA. CDR3 sequence reads: CSVEVDRGQGGYTF. As DNA, the CDR3 is TGCAGCGTTGAAGTGGACAGGGGCCAAGGAGGCTACACCTTC.

The chain employs TRBV7-3 and TRBJ2-2, with 7 bases identical to TRBD2. This CDR3 has 16 amino acids. The germline CDR1 and CDR2 sequences are SGHTA and FQGTGA. V lost 2 bases to trimming and J lost 4 bases; unmatched junction nucleotides: 7. CDR3 DNA sequence: TGTGCCAGCAGCTTAGGGAGTTTAGCGGGCACCGGGGAGCTGTTTTTT. Translation: CASSLGSLAGTGELFF. The whole variable domain, remainder taken from reference TRBV7-3 and TRBJ2-2, is GAGVSQTPSNKVTEKGKYVELRCDPISGHTALYWYRQSLGQGPEFLIYFQGTGAADDSGLPNDRFFAVRPEGSVSTLKIQRTERGDSAVYLCASSLGSLAGTGELFFGEGSRLTVL.

The chain carries TRBV5-1 and TRBJ1-2; D perhaps matches TRBD1 (6 bases). Trimming shortened V by 4 bases and J by 8 bases, and 15 bases separated the two germline ends. The CDR3 is made up of 13 amino acids. Germline loops: CDR1 SGHRS, CDR2 YFSETQ. DNA of the CDR3: TGCGCCAGCAGCACGGGGGCTGAAGTAGGCTACACCTTC. This codes for CASSTGAEVGYTF.

The rearrangement links TRBV23-1 to TRBJ2-7; the D is unclear. TRBV23-1 is placed among ORFs of uncertain function. The length of the CDR3 is 15 residues. V was clipped by 1 base and J by 0 bases, with 10 bases between them. The chain's CDR3 is CASSQFGRASYEQYF. The CDR3 DNA sequence: TGCGCCAGCAGTCAATTTGGGCGCGCCTCCTACGAGCAGTACTTC.

The chain employs TRBV21-1 and TRBJ2-2; TRBD1, the D gene given by the table, was not confirmed from the DNA. TRBV21-1 is a listed pseudogene. The CDR3 is made up of 17 amino acids. CDR3 in amino acids: CASSKEEDRCSTGELFF. CDR3 nucleotides: TGTGCCAGCAGCAAAGAGGAGGACAGGTGTAGCACCGGGGAGCTGTTTTTT.

The rearrangement uses TRBV28 and TRBJ1-2; D unclear. Germline CDR1 reads MDHEN; CDR2 reads SYDVKM. There are 11 residues in the CDR3. Trimming pared 3 bases from V and 3 bases from J, leaving 2 bases between. The CDR3 loop is CASSFYYGYTF. The CDR3 DNA sequence: TGTGCCAGCAGTTTTTACTATGGCTACACCTTC.

The rearrangement links TRBV7-9 to TRBJ2-1; 9 bases match TRBD1. The CDR3 is 19 amino acids. Germline CDR1 reads SEHNR; CDR2 reads FQNEAQ (reference sequence). After removal of 4 bases from V and 3 bases from J, the junction contained 16 bases not matched to a gene. The CDR3, as DNA: TGTGCCAGCAGCTACGGGACAGGGAACTTTAGGTCAGACTACAATGAGCAGTTCTTC. Its protein is CASSYGTGNFRSDYNEQFF.

This clone has just a few counts. The genes are TRBV4-2 and TRBJ2-1; no clear D gene. Trimming removed 1 base from V and 3 bases from J, with 10 bases in between. Per the germline V gene, CDR1 is LGHNA and CDR2 is YNFKEQ. This CDR3 comprises 15 residues. As DNA, the CDR3 is TGTGCCAGCAGCCAAGGCTTCTCCTTCTACAATGAGCAGTTCTTC. Its protein product is CASSQGFSFYNEQFF.

Note on this clone: Sequence at one end of the junction differs from germline and may be a read error. The chain uses TRBV5-4 and TRBJ2-1, with D unresolved. Germline lookup yields CDR1 SGHNT and CDR2 YYREEE (reference sequence). This CDR3 is built from 14 residues. CDR3 DNA sequence: TGTGCCAGCAGCTCGACCGTCTCCCACAATGAGCAGTTCTTC. This sequence encodes CASSSTVSHNEQFF.

Only one count was recorded for this clone. The gene calls are TRBV5-6 and TRBJ1-4; no firm D call. V lost 4 bases to trimming and J lost 5 bases, with 27 bases between them. CDR1 is SGHDT, CDR2 YYEEEE, per germline. CDR3 size: 19 residues. The CDR3, as DNA: TGTGCCAGCAGCCCTCTCGGGAGGGCGCGCCAGCGGGTAAATGAAAAACTGTTTTTT. Residues: CASSPLGRARQRVNEKLFF.

The V and J genes are TRBV6-5 and TRBJ1-2; TRBD1 is a possible D gene (5 bases). CDR1 and CDR2 (germline): MNHEY, SVGAGI. The CDR3 contains 16 residues. Trimming took off 0 bases at V and 2 bases at J, with 13 bases between the two ends. Here the CDR3 reads CASSYSTTGTNYGYTF. CDR3 in DNA: TGTGCCAGCAGTTACTCTACGACTGGGACCAACTATGGCTACACCTTC.

J is TRBJ2-5 and V is TRBV7-3; perhaps TRBD1 as D (8 bases). The CDR3 totals 15 residues. The V and J ends lost 3 bases and 4 bases respectively, with 15 bases between them. In germline, CDR1 is SGHTA, CDR2 FQGTGA. The CDR3 nucleotides read TGTGCCAGCAGCTTGGGGGGGACAGGCCCAGAGACCCAGTACTTC. Its translation: CASSLGGTGPETQYF.